This T cell receptor (beta chain) comes out of a study of shared T cell receptors in the human thymus. The protocol was immunoSEQ multiplex PCR, while the TCRdb copy is restricted to in-frame clones and leaves out a portion. The sample includes roughly 710,000 clones, approximately 85% of them seen just once. With 2 bases clipped from V and 5 bases from J, the junction kept 19 bases outside the gene matches. Germline V gene sequence: CDR1 SGHRS, CDR2 YFSETQ. The CDR3 loop spans 19 amino acids. These data were likewise used in another study, on human thymus T cells. This second study notes: The donor group consisted of healthy Finnish infants who were having corrective surgery for congenital heart defects. Resected material from corrective heart surgery provided the thymus tissue analysed. Thymic and blood repertoires appeared to show biased V and J gene usage.

This clonotype was obtained from a girl under three years old with a congenital heart defect. Specimen: thymocytes. The genes are TRBV5-1 and TRBJ2-7, with TRBD1 identical over 10 bases. In DNA form, the CDR3 reads TGCGCCAGCAGCTTAATCGAGAGGGGACAGGGGTTCAAGGTCCACGAGCAGTACTTC. Translating gives CASSLIERGQGFKVHEQYF.